The present entry profiles one T cell receptor (beta chain) with its context. Its antigen is unidentified. Exclusion of a patient followed from autoimmune disease history or systemic immunosuppression. The timepoints at which blood was sampled were baseline, cycle 4 day 1, and cycle 7 day 1. The CDR3 is 18 amino acids. The germline V and J ends were trimmed by 6 bases and 0 bases, with 21 bases remaining between them. The germline V gene has CDR1 MDHEN and CDR2 SYDVKM. The sample is drawn from a study of OX40 agonist ivuxolimab in advanced cancers. About the research overall: Each dose-escalation patient presented with hepatocellular carcinoma, melanoma, renal cell or head and neck cancer. Study-wide results and limits: Relative to CD4+ cells, CD8+ T cells on average had more expanded clones.

Data came from immunoSEQ multiplex PCR; TCRdb stores just in-frame clones and leaves some out. Among tens of thousands of clones listed, about 80% were seen once. The rearrangement links TRBV28 to TRBJ1-3, with D tentatively TRBD1 (6 bases). Specimen: CD4+ or CD8+ T cells sorted from blood, collected in a trial of the OX40 agonist ivuxolimab. The source of this sequence is an adult with an advanced solid tumor such as melanoma, head and neck, liver or kidney cancer. CDR3 DNA sequence: TGTGCCAGCAGCCCCGACAGGCGGACTCGTAGCTCTGGAAACACCATATATTTT. It specifies CASSPDRRTRSSGNTIYF.